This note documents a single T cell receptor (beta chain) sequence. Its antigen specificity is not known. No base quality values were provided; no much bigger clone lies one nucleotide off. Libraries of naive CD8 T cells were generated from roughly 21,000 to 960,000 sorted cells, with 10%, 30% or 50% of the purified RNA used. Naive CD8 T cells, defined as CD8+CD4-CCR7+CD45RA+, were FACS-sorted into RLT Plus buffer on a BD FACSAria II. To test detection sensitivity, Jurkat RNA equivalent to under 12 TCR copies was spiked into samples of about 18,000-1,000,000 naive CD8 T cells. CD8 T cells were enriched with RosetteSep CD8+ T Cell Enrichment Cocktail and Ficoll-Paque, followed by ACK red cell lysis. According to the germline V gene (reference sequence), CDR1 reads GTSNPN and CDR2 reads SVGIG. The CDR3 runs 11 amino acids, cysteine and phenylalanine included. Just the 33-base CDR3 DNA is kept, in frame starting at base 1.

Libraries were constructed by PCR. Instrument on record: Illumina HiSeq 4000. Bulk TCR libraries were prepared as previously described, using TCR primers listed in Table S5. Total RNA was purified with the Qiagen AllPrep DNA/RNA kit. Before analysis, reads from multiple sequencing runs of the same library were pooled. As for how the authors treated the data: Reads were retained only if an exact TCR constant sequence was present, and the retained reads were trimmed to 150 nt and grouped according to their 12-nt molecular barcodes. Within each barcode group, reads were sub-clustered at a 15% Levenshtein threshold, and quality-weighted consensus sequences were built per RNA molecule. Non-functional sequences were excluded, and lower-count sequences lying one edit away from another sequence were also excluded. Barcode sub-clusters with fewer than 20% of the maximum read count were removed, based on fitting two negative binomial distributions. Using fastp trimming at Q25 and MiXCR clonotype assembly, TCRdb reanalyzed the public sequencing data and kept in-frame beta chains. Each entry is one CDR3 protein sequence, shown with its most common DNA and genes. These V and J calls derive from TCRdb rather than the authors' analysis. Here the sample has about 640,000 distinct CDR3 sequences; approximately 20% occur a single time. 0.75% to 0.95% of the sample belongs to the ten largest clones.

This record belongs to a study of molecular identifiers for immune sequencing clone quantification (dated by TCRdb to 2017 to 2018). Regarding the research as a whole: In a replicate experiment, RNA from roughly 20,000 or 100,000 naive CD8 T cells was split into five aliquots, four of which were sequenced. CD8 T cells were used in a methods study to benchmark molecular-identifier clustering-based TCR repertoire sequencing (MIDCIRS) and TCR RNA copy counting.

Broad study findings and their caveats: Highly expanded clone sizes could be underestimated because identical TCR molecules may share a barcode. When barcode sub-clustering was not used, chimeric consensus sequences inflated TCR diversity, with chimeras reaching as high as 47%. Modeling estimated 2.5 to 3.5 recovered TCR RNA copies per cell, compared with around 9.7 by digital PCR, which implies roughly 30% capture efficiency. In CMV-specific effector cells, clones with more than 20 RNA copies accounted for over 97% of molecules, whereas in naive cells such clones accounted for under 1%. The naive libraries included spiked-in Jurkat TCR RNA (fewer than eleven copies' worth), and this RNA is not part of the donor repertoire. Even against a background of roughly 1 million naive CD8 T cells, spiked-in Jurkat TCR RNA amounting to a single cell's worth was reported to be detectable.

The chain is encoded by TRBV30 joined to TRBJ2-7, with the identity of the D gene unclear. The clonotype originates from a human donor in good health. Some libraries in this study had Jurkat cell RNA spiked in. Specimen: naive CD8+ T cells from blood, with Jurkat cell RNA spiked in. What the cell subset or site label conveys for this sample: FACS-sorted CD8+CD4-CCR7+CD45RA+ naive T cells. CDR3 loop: CSTEKGYEQYF. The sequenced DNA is TGTTCGACCGAAAAGGGATACGAGCAGTACTTC.